The sequence of this T cell receptor beta chain was determined in a study of vaccination and CD4 T cells after COVID-19 (dated by TCRdb to between 2021 and 2024). Background for the entire study: Convalescent patients had a positive SARS-CoV-2 result on nasal swab PCR, and of these patients, nine had mild disease and one had severe disease. Six males and four females were included in the convalescent cohort, with two Hispanic individuals, seven Caucasians, two Asians and one multiracial person represented. Participants received two doses of either the Pfizer-BioNTech BNT162b2 vaccine (n=8) or the Moderna mRNA-1273 vaccine (n=2). Post-COVID blood samples were collected from convalescent patients a median of roughly 100 days after diagnosis, with a range of about 30 to 180 days. Post-vaccine blood samples were collected a median of 72 days after the second vaccine dose, ranging from about 13 to 241 days. The cultures were stimulated with overlapping spike peptide pools from SARS-CoV-2 and from the common cold coronaviruses HCoV-NL63, HCoV-OC43 and HCoV-229E. In control cultures, a CEFX viral epitope pool was used as positive control, an HIV-1 Nef peptide pool was used as negative control, or no peptide was added. In nine to eleven COVID-19 convalescent patients and 4 infection-naive healthy vaccine recipients, researchers compared the spike-specific CD4+ TCR repertoire from before mRNA vaccination with the repertoire from after.

The sample's treatment or condition label is to be understood as: approximately 10-day PBMC culture with coronavirus spike peptide pools or control peptides (ViraFEST assay). The study used the ViraFEST assay, which expanded antigen-specific T cells with peptide pools and then identified expanded clonotypes by TCR sequencing. The convalescent patients' positive SARS-CoV-2 PCR tests fell between March and December 2020, which was before the Alpha, Beta and Delta variants emerged in the United States. PBMCs were cultured at roughly 1.8 million per well in IMDM supplemented with approximately 5% human AB serum and about 9.5 IU/ml IL-2, with approximately 9.2 ug/ml peptide pools added. Half of the culture medium was replaced with fresh IL-2-containing medium on days 3 and 7. CD4+ T cells were isolated after roughly nine days of culture through negative selection using the EasySep CD4+ T cell isolation kit. Ficoll-Paque Plus gradient centrifugation was used to isolate PBMCs from whole blood, and the isolated PBMCs were then either used fresh or cryopreserved at -140C. In general, triplicate wells were set up for every culture condition.

Receptors were amplified or captured by PCR. TCR sequencing of DNA from cultured CD4+ T cells used the Oncomine TCR Beta short-read assay at the Johns Hopkins FTIC core. Genomic DNA was extracted from the cultured CD4+ T cells with the QIAamp micro DNA kit. Oncomine TCR Beta libraries made from cultured CD4+ T cells were pooled using unique dual indexes and sequenced on an Illumina iSeq 100. The authors' pipeline ran thus. Non-productive sequences were filtered out, and CDR3s that did not start with C, did not end with F or W, or were shorter than 7 amino acids were discarded. The MANAFEST web application identified antigen-specific clonotypes by comparing peptide-stimulated wells against reference wells and other culture wells. An FDR below 0.05, an odds ratio above 5, and a productive frequency above 0.1% in at least two of three replicate wells were required for clones to be considered positive. A clonotype counted as cross-reactive if it showed significant expansion both in the SARS-CoV-2 spike wells and in at least one common cold coronavirus spike condition. Levenshtein distances (stringdist) and unrooted phylogenetic trees (ape) in R version 3.6.1 were used to assess CDR3 homology. In TCRdb, the public reads were trimmed at Q25 with fastp and aligned with MiXCR, with productive beta chains retained. Identical CDR3 proteins give one entry, which carries the most common genes and DNA. TCRdb assigned the V and J calls; the authors' analysis was not used. Within this sample are about 19,000 distinct CDR3 sequences, with approximately 39% of them counted one time only. The top ten hold roughly 13% of the sample.

V is cut by 6 bases and J by 1 base, and the space between the germline ends is 4 bases. The CDR3 numbers 10 residues from cysteine through phenylalanine. The kept DNA is CDR3 alone, 30 bases in frame from the first base. Via the germline V gene (reference sequence), CDR1 is DFQATT and CDR2 SNEGSKA. The sample holds a few counts of this clonotype. The antigen this receptor binds is unknown. No much larger clone exists at a distance of one base, and base qualities are not known. The investigation overall reported the following: Although the median number of SARS-CoV-2-reactive clonotypes went up from more than 20 after infection to some 38 after vaccination, the increase was not significant. In convalescent patients, a median around 90% of post-vaccine SARS-CoV-2-reactive clones were detected only after vaccination, and vaccine-specific priming was suggested by this finding. Relatively few convalescent patients were included in the study, and early timepoints after natural infection were not analyzed. In convalescent patients, nearly all vaccine-specific clones (304 of 307) were found to be mono-reactive for SARS-CoV-2 spike rather than cross-reactive with common cold coronaviruses.

The sequence links TRBV20-1 to TRBJ2-7; the D gene assignment is ambiguous. This receptor was identified in a human donor with COVID-19. The sequenced material came from cultured CD4+ T cells from blood. The CDR3 has the sequence CSAGSYEQYF. The nucleotides read TGCAGTGCCGGGTCCTACGAGCAGTACTTC.